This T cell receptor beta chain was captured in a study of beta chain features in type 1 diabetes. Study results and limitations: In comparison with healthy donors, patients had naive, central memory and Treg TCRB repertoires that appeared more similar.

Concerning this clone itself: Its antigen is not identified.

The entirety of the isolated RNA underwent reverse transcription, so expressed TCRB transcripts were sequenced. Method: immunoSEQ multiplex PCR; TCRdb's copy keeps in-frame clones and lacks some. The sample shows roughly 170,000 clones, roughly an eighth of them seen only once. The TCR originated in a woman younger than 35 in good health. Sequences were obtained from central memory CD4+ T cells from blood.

The CDR3 bases are TGTGCCAGCAGCGAGGGTACCGGGGGGCGCACTAATGAAAAACTGTTTTTT. It yields the protein CASSEGTGGRTNEKLFF. The V and J genes are TRBV9 and TRBJ1-4, with D perhaps TRBD1 (6 bases). Germline CDR1 SGDLS, CDR2 YYNGEE. CDR3 size: 17 residues. V lost 3 bases to trimming and J lost 2 bases, with 17 bases between them. The full variable domain, completed using reference TRBV9 and TRBJ1-4, is DSGVTQTPKHLITATGQRVTLRCSPRSGDLSVYWYQQSLDQGLQFLIQYYNGEERAKGNILERFSAQQFPDLHSELNLSSLELGDSALYFCASSEGTGGRTNEKLFFGSGTQLSVL.